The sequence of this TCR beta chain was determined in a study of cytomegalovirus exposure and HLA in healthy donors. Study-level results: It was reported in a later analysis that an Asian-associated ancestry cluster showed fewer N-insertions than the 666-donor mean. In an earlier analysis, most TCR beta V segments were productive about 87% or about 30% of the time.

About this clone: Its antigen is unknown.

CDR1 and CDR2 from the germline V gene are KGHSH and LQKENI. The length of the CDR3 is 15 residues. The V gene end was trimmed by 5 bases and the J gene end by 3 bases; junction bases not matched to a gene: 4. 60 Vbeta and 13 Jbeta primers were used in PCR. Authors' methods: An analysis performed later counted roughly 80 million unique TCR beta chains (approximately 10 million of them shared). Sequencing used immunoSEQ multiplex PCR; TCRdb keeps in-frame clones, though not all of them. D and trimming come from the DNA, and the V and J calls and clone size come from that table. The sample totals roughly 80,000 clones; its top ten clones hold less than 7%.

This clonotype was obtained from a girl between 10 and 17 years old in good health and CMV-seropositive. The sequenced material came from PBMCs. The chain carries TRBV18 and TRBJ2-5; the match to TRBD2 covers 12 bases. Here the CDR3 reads CASSSRTSGEETQYF. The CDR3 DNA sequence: TGTGCCAGCTCATCCCGGACTAGCGGGGAAGAGACCCAGTACTTC. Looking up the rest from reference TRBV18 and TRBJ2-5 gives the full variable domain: NAGVMQNPRHLVRRRGQEARLRCSPMKGHSHVYWYRQLPEEGLKFMVYLQKENIIDESGMPKERFSAEFPKEGPSILRIQQVVRGDSAAYFCASSSRTSGEETQYFGPGTRLLVL.